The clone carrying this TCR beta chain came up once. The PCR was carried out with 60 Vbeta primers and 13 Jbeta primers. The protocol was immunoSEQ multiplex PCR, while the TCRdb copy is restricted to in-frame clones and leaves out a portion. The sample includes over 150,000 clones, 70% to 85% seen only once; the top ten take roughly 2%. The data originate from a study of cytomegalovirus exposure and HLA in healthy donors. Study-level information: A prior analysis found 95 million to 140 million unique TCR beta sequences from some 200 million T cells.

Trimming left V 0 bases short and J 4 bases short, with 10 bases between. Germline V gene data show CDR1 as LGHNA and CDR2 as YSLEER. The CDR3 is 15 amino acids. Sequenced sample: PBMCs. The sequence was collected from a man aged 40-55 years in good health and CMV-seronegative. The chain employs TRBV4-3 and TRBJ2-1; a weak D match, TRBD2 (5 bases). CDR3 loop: CASSQDLPGYNEQFF. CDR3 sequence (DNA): TGCGCCAGCAGCCAAGATCTGCCGGGATACAATGAGCAGTTCTTC.